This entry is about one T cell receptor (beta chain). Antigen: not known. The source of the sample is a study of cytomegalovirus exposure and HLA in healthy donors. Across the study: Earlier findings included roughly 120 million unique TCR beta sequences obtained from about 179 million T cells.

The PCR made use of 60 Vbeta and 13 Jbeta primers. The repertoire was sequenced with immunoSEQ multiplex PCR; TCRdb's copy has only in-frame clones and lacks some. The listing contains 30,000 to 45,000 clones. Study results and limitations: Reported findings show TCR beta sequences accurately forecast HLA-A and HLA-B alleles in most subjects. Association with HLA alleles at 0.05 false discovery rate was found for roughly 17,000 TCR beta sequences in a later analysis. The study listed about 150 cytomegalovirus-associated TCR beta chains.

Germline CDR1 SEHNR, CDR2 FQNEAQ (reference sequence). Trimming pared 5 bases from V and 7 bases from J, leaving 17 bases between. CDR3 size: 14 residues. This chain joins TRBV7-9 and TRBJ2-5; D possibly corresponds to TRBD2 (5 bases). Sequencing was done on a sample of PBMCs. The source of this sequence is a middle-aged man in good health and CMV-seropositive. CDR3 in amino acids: CASSPRTERGTQYF. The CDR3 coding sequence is TGTGCCAGCAGCCCCCGGACGGAACGGGGGACCCAGTACTTC.